This TCR beta chain came from a study of T cells in localized non-small cell lung cancer. Of note for this clone: The target antigen is unknown.

Generated by immunoSEQ multiplex PCR, the TCRdb table keeps only in-frame clones and is missing some. The table has 25,000 to 35,000 clones, 84% seen once. Study-level findings and limits: The tumor had only one region sequenced, so heterogeneity remains possible. Among the top 100 tumor clones, a median about 59 appeared in adjacent lung. Blood T cell density predicted longer survival; adjacent-lung clonality, shorter.

The CDR3 contains 13 residues. Germline loops: CDR1 MNHEY, CDR2 SMNVEV (reference sequence). The ends were cut back, 3 bases at V and 4 bases at J, with 9 bases in the middle. The chain combines TRBV27 with TRBJ1-1; D call uncertain. The source is a man aged 40-75 years with stage III lung adenocarcinoma. Here the sequenced sample was peripheral blood mononuclear cells, taken before any cancer treatment. The chain's CDR3 is CASSFRIGTEAFF. The CDR3 nucleotides read TGTGCCAGCAGTTTCCGGATTGGCACTGAAGCTTTCTTT.